This TCR beta chain derives from a study of blood T cells in healthy people across ages. PCR was performed a second time for about 6 to 12 cycles using a sample-barcoded 5' primer and a J-beta primer mix. TCRdb itself ran the 5' RACE reads through MiXCR, one entry per CDR3 protein. Among 700,000 or so distinct CDR3 sequences, over 20% were seen once, and the ten largest hold about 22%. This clonotype was observed a handful of times. Its antigen is unknown. Study-wide findings and caveats: Estimates drawn from one million T cells were deemed to understate diversity.

The germline V gene encodes CDR1 SGHAT and CDR2 FQNNGV. This CDR3 contains 15 residues. The V end lost 7 bases, the J end lost 3 bases, and 18 bases lay between the germline ends. This chain uses TRBV11-2 with TRBJ1-1; D is possibly TRBD1 (6 bases). The origin of this receptor is a man between 70 and 80 years old in good health. The sequenced sample was blood. The chain's CDR3 is CASKNRGGTYTEAFF. The CDR3 DNA reads TGTGCCAGCAAAAACCGAGGGGGGACGTACACTGAAGCTTTCTTT.